Below, 17 T cell receptor beta chains from the same sample are listed, as sequenced in a study of T cells in Graves' hyperthyroidism and ophthalmopathy. There were TCR beta CDR3 regions amplified from RNA transcripts. The TCR CDR3 was amplified in a first-round RT-PCR using the HTBI primer set. TCRdb itself ran the multiplex PCR reads through MiXCR, one entry per CDR3 protein. The repertoire holds some 600,000 distinct CDR3 sequences, around 42% seen once, with 8.2% in the top ten. Sequencing was done on a sample of peripheral blood or thyroid tissue (not recorded which). Receptors were obtained from a woman between 18 and 29 years old with Graves' hyperthyroidism.

The J gene is TRBJ2-7, the V gene TRBV19; perhaps TRBD1 as D (6 bases). Deletions cut 6 bases from V and 1 base from J, with 16 bases between. This CDR3 region has 15 residues. Germline lookup yields CDR1 LNHDA and CDR2 SQIVND (reference sequence). CDR3 coding DNA: TGTGCCAGTAGCTCTGAGGACAGCGAATCCTACGAGCAGTACTTC. It codes for CASSSEDSESYEQYF.

This clonotype was seen many times. This chain connects TRBV15 to TRBJ1-4; the D gene is possibly TRBD1 (5 bases). Per the germline V gene, CDR1 is LNHNV and CDR2 is YYDKDF (reference sequence). The CDR3 has 14 amino acids. The V gene lost 0 bases and the J gene lost 6 bases, with 8 bases spanning the gap. Here the CDR3 DNA reads TGTGCCACCAGCAGAGATGGGGGAGATGAAAAACTGTTTTTT. Its protein is CATSRDGGDEKLFF.

The CDR3: CASTHGEAETQYF. DNA for the CDR3: TGTGCCAGCACCCACGGGGAAGCGGAGACCCAGTACTTC. The chain has TRBV6-1 and TRBJ2-5; possibly TRBD2 for D (5 bases). V was cut by 7 bases and J by 5 bases, with 14 bases left in between. This CDR3 has 13 amino acids. Germline V gene lookup returns CDR1 MNHNS and CDR2 SASEGT.

This clonotype appeared many times. The chain is built from TRBV7-8 and TRBJ2-7; the D gene is possibly TRBD2 (6 bases). CDR1 and CDR2 from the germline V gene are SGHVS and FQNEAQ. The ends were cut back, 5 bases at V and 2 bases at J, with 13 bases in the middle. The CDR3 length is 14 residues. CDR3 protein: CASSPSGVTYEQYF. CDR3 bases: TGTGCCAGCAGCCCTTCGGGAGTCACCTACGAGCAGTACTTC.

For this clonotype: Mismatch with germline at one junction end may stem from a read error. The chain employs TRBV11-1 and TRBJ2-7, with a weak D call TRBD2 (5 bases). Looked up from germline, CDR1 is SGHAT and CDR2 is FQDESV (reference sequence). This CDR3 comprises 14 residues. This CDR3 reads CASSLSDGNYGQYF. The DNA of the CDR3 is TGTGCCAGCAGCTTGAGCGACGGGAACTACGGGCAGTACTTC.

The CDR3 nucleotides are TGTGCCAGCAGCTTGCAGGGGGGATTAACCGGGGAGCTGTTTTTT. Encoded protein: CASSLQGGLTGELFF. The chain has TRBV11-3 and TRBJ2-2; TRBD1 is a possible D gene (7 bases). Germline loops: CDR1 SGHNT, CDR2 YENEEA. The germline V and J ends were trimmed by 3 bases and 5 bases, with 13 bases remaining between them. The CDR3 is 15 residues long.

Of note for this clonotype: A read error may account for a junction end that differs from germline. The chain employs TRBV9 and TRBJ2-7, with 8 bases that match TRBD2. Looked up from germline, CDR1 is SGDLS and CDR2 is YYNGEE. This CDR3 has 14 residues. CDR3 bases: TGCGCCAGCAGCCAAGCGAGCGGGGGTGGCGAGCAGTACTTC. Translating gives CASSQASGGGEQYF.

The chain combines TRBV7-2 with TRBJ1-5; possibly TRBD1 for D (5 bases). This CDR3 comprises 15 residues. The V and J ends lost 5 bases and 3 bases respectively, with 14 bases between them. Germline loops: CDR1 SGHTA, CDR2 FQGNSA. The CDR3 is CASSKQRGYNQPQHF. CDR3 DNA sequence: TGTGCCAGCAGCAAACAACGGGGGTACAATCAGCCCCAGCATTTT.

V gene TRBV6-5 combines with J gene TRBJ1-3; no definite D call. CDR1 MNHEY and CDR2 SVGAGI come from the germline V gene. This CDR3 spans 16 amino acids. V lost 2 bases and J lost 0, with 11 bases in between. CDR3 in amino acids: CASSYLAGSSGNTIYF. CDR3 DNA sequence: TGTGCCAGCAGTTACCTAGCCGGGAGCTCTGGAAACACCATATATTTT.

The chain joins TRBV7-8 to TRBJ2-5; the D gene is possibly TRBD2 (5 bases). The CDR3 covers 14 residues. V lost 2 bases, J lost 0 bases, and 7 bases lay in between. Germline V gives CDR1 SGHVS, CDR2 FQNEAQ. The chain's CDR3 is CASSLWRDQETQYF. The CDR3 DNA is TGTGCCAGCAGCTTATGGCGGGACCAAGAGACCCAGTACTTC.

The J gene is TRBJ1-4, the V gene TRBV7-6; TRBD1 matches at 10 bases. The V segment lost 5 bases and the J segment 8 bases; nucleotides outside the gene matches: 14. The length of the CDR3 is 17 residues. CDR1 and CDR2 from the germline V gene are SGHVS and FNYEAQ. CDR3 protein: CASSQADRGTVGEKLFF. The CDR3 nucleotides are TGTGCCAGCAGCCAAGCGGACAGGGGGACAGTCGGGGAAAAACTGTTTTTT. Variable domain in full (rest from reference TRBV7-6 and TRBJ1-4): GAGVSQSPRYKVTKRGQDVALRCDPISGHVSLYWYRQALGQGPEFLTYFNYEAQQDKSGLPNDRFSAERPEGSISTLTIQRTEQRDSAMYRCASSQADRGTVGEKLFFGSGTQLSVL.

In its sample, this clonotype was seen a few times. The rearrangement joins TRBV2 to TRBJ1-5, with D possibly matching TRBD1 (5 bases). The CDR3 spans 13 residues. The V end was cut by 7 bases, the J end by 0 bases, with 7 bases between. Germline-derived CDR1 and CDR2 are SNHLY and FYNNEI. The CDR3 nucleotides are TGTGCCAGCATCGGGGCTAGCAATCAGCCCCAGCATTTT. Translating gives CASIGASNQPQHF.

The chain carries TRBV20-1 and TRBJ1-5; D is perhaps TRBD1 (6 bases). V was cut by 1 base and J by 5 bases, with 9 bases left in between. Germline CDR1 is DFQATT and CDR2 is SNEGSKA (reference sequence). The CDR3 contains 13 residues. The CDR3 nucleotides are TGCAGTGCTAGAGGGGGGGGGCATCAGCCCCAGCATTTT. Translation: CSARGGGHQPQHF.

Many counts were recorded for this clonotype. The chain joins TRBV10-3 to TRBJ2-7; no firm D call. Germline CDR1 ENHRY, CDR2 SYGVKD. V gave up 2 bases and J gave up 3 bases, with 2 bases separating them. This CDR3 region has 11 residues. The CDR3 protein is CAISEGYEQYF. The CDR3 region has the DNA TGTGCCATCAGTGAGGGCTACGAGCAGTACTTC.

V and J are TRBV12-3 or TRBV12-4 and TRBJ1-1; a possible D gene is TRBD1 (6 bases). The CDR3 consists of 12 residues. The V and J ends lost 7 bases and 5 bases respectively, with 11 bases between them. The CDR3 protein is CASTGQGTEAFF. CDR3 coding DNA: TGTGCCAGCACAGGCCAGGGGACTGAAGCTTTCTTT.

V usage is TRBV5-1 and J usage is TRBJ2-7, with TRBD2 matching over 7 bases. The CDR3 loop spans 14 amino acids. V trimming: 4 bases; J trimming: 7 bases; junction bases outside the gene matches: 11. Germline V gene data show CDR1 as SGHRS and CDR2 as YFSETQ. CDR3 in amino acids: CASSGGRAPLEQYF. The CDR3 nucleotides read TGCGCCAGCAGCGGGGGGAGGGCCCCTCTGGAGCAGTACTTC.

This clonotype was observed a handful of times. At one of its ends the junction is not consistent with the germline gene, which may arise from a read error. CDR3 residues: CAGSLTPDGEAFF. The CDR3, as DNA: TGTGCCGGCAGCTTAACTCCGGACGGTGAAGCTTTCTTT. J is TRBJ1-1 and V is TRBV7-3; unclear D gene. The germline gives CDR1 SGHTA, CDR2 FQGTGA. The CDR3 is 13 residues long.